The 7 T cell receptor beta chains reported below all come from one sample, sequenced in a study of tumor and adjacent non-tumor tissue in lung cancer. This sample's RNA came from whole unsorted tissue. The normal lung tissue was taken more than 3 cm from the tumor edge. The library came from three nested PCR rounds adapted from ARM-PCR protocols. In TCRdb, the multiplex PCR reads were re-called with MiXCR into one record per CDR3 protein. This table has about 110,000 distinct CDR3 sequences, 60% to 80% appearing once. Sequenced input: distant non-tumor lung tissue. The receptors shown here come from a man between 60 and 75 years old with non-small cell lung cancer.

This clonotype was seen at least ten times. The gene calls are TRBV7-9 and TRBJ2-3; D unresolved. This CDR3 comprises 16 residues. Germline V CDR1 and CDR2: SEHNR, FQNEAQ (reference sequence). Deletions cut 1 base from V and 0 bases from J, with 11 bases between. This CDR3 reads CASSLGASQSTDTQYF. The CDR3 DNA follows: TGTGCCAGCAGCTTAGGAGCATCACAAAGCACAGATACGCAGTATTTT.

Comment on this clonotype: A much larger clone sits a single nucleotide away, making a read error possible. The chain carries TRBV5-5 and TRBJ1-1; D is ambiguous. This CDR3 is built from 17 residues. V gave up 0 bases and J gave up 1 base, with 16 bases separating them. CDR1 SGHKS and CDR2 YYEKEE come from the germline V gene (reference sequence). Here the CDR3 DNA reads TGTGCCAGCAGCTTGGTAAGAGTCGGCTTTTCGAACACTGAAGCTTTCTTT. Its protein is CASSLVRVGFSNTEAFF.

A remark on this clonotype: The junction differs from germline at one of its ends, possibly a read error. The gene calls are TRBV4-2 and TRBJ2-1; D is ambiguous. Germline V CDR1 and CDR2: LGHNA, YNFKEQ. The CDR3 has 16 amino acids. The CDR3 bases are TGTGCCAGCAGACAAGATCACGGCCAACCTTACATTGAGCAGTTCTTC. Its protein is CASRQDHGQPYIEQFF.

This clonotype came up a few times. CDR3 residues: CASSIQGGANEKLFF. The DNA of the CDR3 is TGTGCCAGCAGCATTCAAGGAGGAGCTAATGAAAAACTGTTTTTT. V usage is TRBV7-3 and J usage is TRBJ1-4; the D is unclear. With 5 bases removed from V and 3 bases from J, the gap between germline ends came to 13 bases. This CDR3 is built from 15 residues. Germline V gives CDR1 SGHTA, CDR2 FQGTGA. Full variable domain (remainder filled in from reference TRBV7-3 and TRBJ1-4): GAGVSQTPSNKVTEKGKYVELRCDPISGHTALYWYRQSLGQGPEFLIYFQGTGAADDSGLPNDRFFAVRPEGSVSTLKIQRTERGDSAVYLCASSIQGGANEKLFFGSGTQLSVL.

As regards this clonotype: This sequence may be a read error, since a much larger clone differs from it by one base. This rearrangement joins TRBV12-3 or TRBV12-4 to TRBJ2-3; a possible D gene is TRBD1 (5 bases). The CDR3 is 14 amino acids. The V gene lost 6 bases and the J gene lost 3 bases, with 13 bases spanning the gap. CDR3 amino acids: CASRSDKGTDTQYF. The DNA for the CDR3 is TGTGCCAGCAGATCAGACAAGGGGACAGATACGCAGTATTTT.

In the case of this clonotype: This clone may be a read error of a much larger clone one base away. The chain employs TRBV5-5 and TRBJ1-4; D is perhaps TRBD1 (5 bases). Germline CDR1 is SGHKS and CDR2 is YYEKEE (reference sequence). The length of the CDR3 is 16 residues. The CDR3 coding sequence is TGTGTCAGCAGCTTCCCAGGGACCCCAACTAATGAAAAACTGTTTTTT. Translated, it gives CVSSFPGTPTNEKLFF. The full variable domain, in which reference TRBV5-5 and TRBJ1-4 provide the parts outside the CDR3, is DAGVTQSPTHLIKTRGQQVTLRCSPISGHKSVSWYQQVLGQGPQFIFQYYEKEERGRGNFPDRFSARQFPNYSSELNVNALLLGDSALYLCVSSFPGTPTNEKLFFGSGTQLSVL.

A remark on this clonotype: One end of the junction varies from germline; a read error may be responsible. The V and J genes are TRBV11-2 and TRBJ1-2, with no clear D. The CDR3 contains 15 residues. Germline CDR1 is SGHAT and CDR2 is FQNNGV. CDR3 region: CASSLDRDGTYGYTF. The CDR3 DNA follows: TGTGCCAGCAGCTTAGACCGAGACGGCACTTATGGTTACACCTTC.